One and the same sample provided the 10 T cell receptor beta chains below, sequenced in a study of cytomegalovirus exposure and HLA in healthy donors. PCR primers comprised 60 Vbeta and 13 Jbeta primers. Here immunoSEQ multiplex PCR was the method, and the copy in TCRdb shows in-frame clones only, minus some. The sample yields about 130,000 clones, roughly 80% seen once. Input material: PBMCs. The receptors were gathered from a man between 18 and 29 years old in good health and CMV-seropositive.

CDR3 loop: CASRGSGNGQPQHF. The CDR3 bases are TGCGCCAGCAGAGGGTCAGGGAACGGTCAGCCCCAGCATTTT. The V call is TRBV10-2, the J call TRBJ1-5, with a possible D match to TRBD1 (5 bases). The CDR3 spans 14 residues. V lost 6 bases and J lost 6, with 15 bases in between. Germline V gene data show CDR1 as WSHSY and CDR2 as SAAADI.

DNA of the CDR3: TGCGCCAGCAGCTCGGACAGTTCCTACAATGAGCAGTTCTTC. Translation gives CASSSDSSYNEQFF. V and J are TRBV5-1 and TRBJ2-1; D is possibly TRBD1 (6 bases). The V gene lost 3 bases and the J gene lost 1 base, with 8 bases spanning the gap. The germline V gene has CDR1 SGHRS and CDR2 YFSETQ. This CDR3 is 14 amino acids long.

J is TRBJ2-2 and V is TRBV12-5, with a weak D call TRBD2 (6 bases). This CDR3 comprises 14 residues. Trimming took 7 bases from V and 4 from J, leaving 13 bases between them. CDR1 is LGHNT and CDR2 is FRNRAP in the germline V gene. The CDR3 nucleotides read TGTGCTAGTGAGGAGGGGCCGGGCACCGGGGAGCTGTTTTTT. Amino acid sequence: CASEEGPGTGELFF.

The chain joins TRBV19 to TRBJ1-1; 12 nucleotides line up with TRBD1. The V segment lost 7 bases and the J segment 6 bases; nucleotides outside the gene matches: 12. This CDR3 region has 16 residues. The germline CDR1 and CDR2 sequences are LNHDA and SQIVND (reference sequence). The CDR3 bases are TGTGCCAGTAATACGGGGACAGGGGGCTTTTTCCCTGAAGCTTTCTTT. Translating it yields CASNTGTGGFFPEAFF.

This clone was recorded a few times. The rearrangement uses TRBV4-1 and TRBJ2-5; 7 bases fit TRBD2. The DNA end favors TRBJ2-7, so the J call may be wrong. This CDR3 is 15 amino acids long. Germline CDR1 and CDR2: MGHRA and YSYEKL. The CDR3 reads CASSQTLAGIYEQYF. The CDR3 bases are TGCGCCAGCAGCCAAACGTTAGCGGGTATCTACGAGCAGTACTTC.

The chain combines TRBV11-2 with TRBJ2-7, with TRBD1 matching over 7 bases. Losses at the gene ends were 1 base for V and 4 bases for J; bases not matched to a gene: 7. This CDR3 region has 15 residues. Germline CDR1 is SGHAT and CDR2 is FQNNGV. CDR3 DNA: TGTGCCAGCAGCTTAGGACAGGGTAGTTTTTACGAGCAGTACTTC. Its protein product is CASSLGQGSFYEQYF.

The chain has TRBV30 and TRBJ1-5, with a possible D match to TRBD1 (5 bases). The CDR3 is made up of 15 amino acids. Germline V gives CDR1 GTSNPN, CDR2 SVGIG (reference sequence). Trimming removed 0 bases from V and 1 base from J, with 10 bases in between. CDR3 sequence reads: CAWSVGVASNQPQHF. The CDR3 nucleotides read TGTGCCTGGAGTGTAGGGGTGGCGAGCAATCAGCCCCAGCATTTT.

The CDR3 here is CASSYSGNTIYF. In nucleotides, the CDR3 is TGTGCCAGTAGTTACTCTGGAAACACCATATATTTT. This chain links TRBV19 with TRBJ1-3; D unresolved. The germline V and J ends were trimmed by 5 bases and 0 bases, with 2 bases remaining between them. This CDR3 has 12 residues. The germline gives CDR1 LNHDA, CDR2 SQIVND (reference sequence).

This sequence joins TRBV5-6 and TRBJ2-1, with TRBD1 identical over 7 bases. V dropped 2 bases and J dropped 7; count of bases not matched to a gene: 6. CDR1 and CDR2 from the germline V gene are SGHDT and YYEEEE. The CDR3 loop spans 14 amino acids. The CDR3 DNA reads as TGTGCCAGCAGCTTACCGGGACAGCCGAATGAGCAGTTCTTC. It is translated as CASSLPGQPNEQFF.

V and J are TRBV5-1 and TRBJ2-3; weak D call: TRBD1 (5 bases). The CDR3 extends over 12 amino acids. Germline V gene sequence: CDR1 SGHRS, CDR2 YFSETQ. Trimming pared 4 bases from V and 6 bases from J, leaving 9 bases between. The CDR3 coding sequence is TGCGCCAGCAGCCCCTGGGGCGATACGCAGTATTTT. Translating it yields CASSPWGDTQYF.